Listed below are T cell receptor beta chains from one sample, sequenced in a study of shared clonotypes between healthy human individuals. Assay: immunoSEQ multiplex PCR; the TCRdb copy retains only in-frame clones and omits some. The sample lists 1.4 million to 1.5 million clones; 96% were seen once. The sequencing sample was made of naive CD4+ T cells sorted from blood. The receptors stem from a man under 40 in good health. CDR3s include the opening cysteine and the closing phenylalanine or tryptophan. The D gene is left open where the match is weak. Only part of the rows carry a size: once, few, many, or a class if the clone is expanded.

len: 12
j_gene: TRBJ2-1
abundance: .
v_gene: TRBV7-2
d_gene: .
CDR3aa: CASSRESQAQFF
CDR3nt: TGTGCCAGCAGCCGGGAGTCTCAGGCGCAGTTCTTC

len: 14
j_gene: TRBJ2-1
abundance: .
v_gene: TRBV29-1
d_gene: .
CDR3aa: CSVVGRSSYNEQFF
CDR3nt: TGCAGCGTTGTAGGGCGGAGCTCCTACAATGAGCAGTTCTTC

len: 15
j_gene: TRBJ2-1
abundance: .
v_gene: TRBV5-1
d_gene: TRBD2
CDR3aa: CASSSGLAGGNEQFF
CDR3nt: TGCGCCAGCAGCTCCGGACTAGCGGGAGGGAATGAGCAGTTCTTC

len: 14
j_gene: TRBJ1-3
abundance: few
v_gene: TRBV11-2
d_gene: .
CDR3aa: CASREGTPRVPIYF
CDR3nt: TGTGCCAGCAGGGAAGGGACGCCTCGTGTACCCATATATTTT

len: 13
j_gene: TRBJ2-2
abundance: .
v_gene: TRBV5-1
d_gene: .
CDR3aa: CASSLSTVGELFF
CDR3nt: TGCGCCAGCAGCTTGTCAACCGTCGGGGAGCTGTTTTTT

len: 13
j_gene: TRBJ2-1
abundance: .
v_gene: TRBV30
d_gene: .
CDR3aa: CAWSTSSYNEQFF
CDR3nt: TGTGCCTGGAGTACTAGCTCCTACAATGAGCAGTTCTTC

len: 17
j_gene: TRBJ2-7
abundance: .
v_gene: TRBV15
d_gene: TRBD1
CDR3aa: CATSSHNRGRNSYEQYF
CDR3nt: TGTGCCACCAGCAGTCACAACAGGGGGCGCAACTCCTACGAGCAGTACTTC

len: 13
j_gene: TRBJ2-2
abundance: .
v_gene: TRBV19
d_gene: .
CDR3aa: CASSNRGSGELFF
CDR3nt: TGTGCCAGTAGTAACCGGGGTTCCGGGGAGCTGTTTTTT

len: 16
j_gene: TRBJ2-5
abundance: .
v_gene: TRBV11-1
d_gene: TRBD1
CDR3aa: CASSLGTGDNKETQYF
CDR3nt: TGTGCCAGCAGCTTAGGGACAGGGGACAATAAAGAGACCCAGTACTTC

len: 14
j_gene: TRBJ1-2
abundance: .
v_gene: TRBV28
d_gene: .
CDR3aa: CASSYPGPRRGYTF
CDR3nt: TGTGCCAGCAGTTATCCGGGACCCCGGCGCGGCTACACCTTC

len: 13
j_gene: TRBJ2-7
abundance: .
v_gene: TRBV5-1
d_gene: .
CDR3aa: CASRQASFYEQYF
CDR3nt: TGCGCCAGCAGGCAGGCCAGTTTTTACGAGCAGTACTTC

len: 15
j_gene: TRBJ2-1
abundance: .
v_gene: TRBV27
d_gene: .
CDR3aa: CASSPTGPGRGEQFF
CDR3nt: TGTGCCAGCAGTCCCACCGGACCGGGAAGGGGCGAGCAGTTCTTC

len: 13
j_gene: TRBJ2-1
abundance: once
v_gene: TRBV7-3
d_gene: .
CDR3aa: CASSQDSYNEQFF
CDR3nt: TGTGCCAGCAGCCAAGACAGTTACAATGAGCAGTTCTTC

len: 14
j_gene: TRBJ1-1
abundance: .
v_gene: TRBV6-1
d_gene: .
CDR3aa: CASSEYRAETEAFF
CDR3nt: TGTGCCAGCAGTGAGTATAGGGCGGAGACTGAAGCTTTCTTT

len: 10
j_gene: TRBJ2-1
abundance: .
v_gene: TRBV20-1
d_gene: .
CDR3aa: CRGNYNEQFF
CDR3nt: TGCAGGGGCAACTACAATGAGCAGTTCTTC

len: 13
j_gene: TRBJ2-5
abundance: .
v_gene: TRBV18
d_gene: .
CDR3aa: CASSPVYQETQYF
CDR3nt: TGTGCCAGCTCACCAGTCTATCAAGAGACCCAGTACTTC

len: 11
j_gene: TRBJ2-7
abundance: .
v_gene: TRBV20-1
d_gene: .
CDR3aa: CSGVGPSEQYF
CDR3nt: TGCAGTGGGGTAGGTCCCAGCGAGCAGTACTTC

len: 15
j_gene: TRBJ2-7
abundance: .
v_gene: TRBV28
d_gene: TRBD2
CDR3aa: CASSPPGRAEREQYF
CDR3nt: TGTGCCAGCAGTCCCCCCGGGAGGGCTGAGCGCGAGCAGTACTTC

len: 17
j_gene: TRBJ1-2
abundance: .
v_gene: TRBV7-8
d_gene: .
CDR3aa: CASSSRAGATPNYGYTF
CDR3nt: TGTGCCAGCAGCTCGAGGGCCGGGGCCACCCCTAACTATGGCTACACCTTC

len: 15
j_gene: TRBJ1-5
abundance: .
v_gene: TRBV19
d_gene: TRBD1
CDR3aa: CASSAGQGANQPQHF
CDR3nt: TGTGCCAGTAGTGCGGGACAGGGGGCGAATCAGCCCCAGCATTTT

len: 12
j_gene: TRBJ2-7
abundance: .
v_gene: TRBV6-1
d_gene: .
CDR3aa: CASGGSSYEQYF
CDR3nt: TGTGCCAGCGGGGGAAGCTCCTACGAGCAGTACTTC

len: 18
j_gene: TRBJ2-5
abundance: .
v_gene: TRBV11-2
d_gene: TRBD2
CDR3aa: CASSFSLYPLAGKETQYF
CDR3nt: TGTGCCAGCAGCTTTTCGCTCTATCCACTAGCGGGAAAGGAGACCCAGTACTTC

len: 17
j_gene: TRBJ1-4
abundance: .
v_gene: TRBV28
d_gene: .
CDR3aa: CASSLFGPLATNEKLFF
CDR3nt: TGTGCCAGCAGTTTATTCGGTCCTCTCGCGACTAATGAAAAACTGTTTTTT

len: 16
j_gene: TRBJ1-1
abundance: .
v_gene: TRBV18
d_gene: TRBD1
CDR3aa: CASSPPGGQGETEAFF
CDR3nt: TGTGCCAGCTCACCACCGGGGGGACAGGGGGAAACTGAAGCTTTCTTT

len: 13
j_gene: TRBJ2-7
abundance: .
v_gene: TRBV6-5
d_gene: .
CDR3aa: CASSPGPPYEQYF
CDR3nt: TGTGCCAGCAGCCCGGGACCACCCTACGAGCAGTACTTC

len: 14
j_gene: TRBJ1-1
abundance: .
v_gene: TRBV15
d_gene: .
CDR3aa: CATSRAGGLAEAFF
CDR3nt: TGTGCCACCAGCAGAGCCGGGGGTCTGGCTGAAGCTTTCTTT

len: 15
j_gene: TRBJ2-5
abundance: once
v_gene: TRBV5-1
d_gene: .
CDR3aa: CASSLARRGQETQYF
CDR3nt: TGCGCCAGCAGCTTGGCGAGGAGGGGGCAAGAGACCCAGTACTTC

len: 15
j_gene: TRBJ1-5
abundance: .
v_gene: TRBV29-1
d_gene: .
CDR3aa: CSVEVAGGRNQPQHF
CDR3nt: TGCAGCGTTGAAGTCGCCGGGGGTCGCAATCAGCCCCAGCATTTT

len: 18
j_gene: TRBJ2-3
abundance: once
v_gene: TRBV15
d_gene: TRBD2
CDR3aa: CATSRLRAGVWDGDTQYF
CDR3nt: TGTGCCACCAGCAGACTACGAGCGGGAGTGTGGGATGGAGATACGCAGTATTTT

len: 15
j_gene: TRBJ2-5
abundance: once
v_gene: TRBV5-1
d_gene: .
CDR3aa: CASSLFAGSQETQYF
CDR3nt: TGCGCCAGCAGCTTGTTTGCGGGGTCCCAAGAGACCCAGTACTTC

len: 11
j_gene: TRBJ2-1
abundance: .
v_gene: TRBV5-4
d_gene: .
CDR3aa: CASSFSNEQFF
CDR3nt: TGTGCCAGCAGCTTCTCAAATGAGCAGTTCTTC

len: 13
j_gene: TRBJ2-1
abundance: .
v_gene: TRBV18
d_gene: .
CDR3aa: CASSGDKSGEQFF
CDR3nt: TGTGCCAGCTCAGGAGACAAGTCCGGTGAGCAGTTCTTC

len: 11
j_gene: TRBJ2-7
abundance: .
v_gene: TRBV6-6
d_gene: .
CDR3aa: CASSYSHEQYF
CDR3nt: TGTGCCAGCAGTTACTCCCACGAGCAGTACTTC

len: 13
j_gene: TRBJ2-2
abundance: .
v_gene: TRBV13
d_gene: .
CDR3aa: CASSLSYTGELFF
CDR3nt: TGTGCCAGCAGCTTGAGTTACACCGGGGAGCTGTTTTTT

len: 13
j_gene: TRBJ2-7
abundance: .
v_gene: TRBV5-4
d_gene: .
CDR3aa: CASSLRPAYEQYF
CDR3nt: TGTGCCAGCAGCTTGCGTCCTGCCTACGAGCAGTACTTC

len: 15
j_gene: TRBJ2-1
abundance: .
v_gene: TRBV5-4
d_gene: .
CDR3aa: CASSLLGGRYNEQFF
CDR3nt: TGTGCCAGCAGCTTACTAGGCGGGCGGTACAATGAGCAGTTCTTC

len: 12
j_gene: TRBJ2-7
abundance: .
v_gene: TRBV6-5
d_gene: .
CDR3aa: CATQNIHYEQYF
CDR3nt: TGTGCCACCCAAAACATCCACTACGAGCAGTACTTC

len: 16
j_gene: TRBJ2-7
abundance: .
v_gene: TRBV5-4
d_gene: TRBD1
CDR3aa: CASSLHPGQGHYEQYF
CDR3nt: TGTGCCAGCAGCCTTCATCCGGGACAGGGCCACTACGAGCAGTACTTC

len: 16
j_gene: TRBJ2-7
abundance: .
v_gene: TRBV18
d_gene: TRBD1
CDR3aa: CASSPTLGQTFSEQYF
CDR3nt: TGTGCCAGCTCACCGACTTTGGGACAGACTTTTAGCGAGCAGTACTTC

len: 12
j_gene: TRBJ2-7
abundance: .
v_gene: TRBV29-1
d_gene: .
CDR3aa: CSCSGRAYEQYF
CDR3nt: TGCAGCTGTTCGGGCAGAGCCTACGAGCAGTACTTC

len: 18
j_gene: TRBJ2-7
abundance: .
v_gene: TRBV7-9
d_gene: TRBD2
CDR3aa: CASSTAGTSGRRPYEQYF
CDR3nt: TGTGCCAGCAGCACCGCCGGGACTAGCGGGAGGCGCCCCTACGAGCAGTACTTC